This entry lists 31 T cell receptor beta chains sequenced from one sample in a study of spatial heterogeneity in lung cancer (dated by TCRdb to the late 2010s). The time point label here, explained by the study, means: blood at routine non-recurrence follow-up after resection. The library was obtained by 5' RACE. TCRdb shows the sequencer as NextSeq 500. Through fastp at Q25 and MiXCR, TCRdb rebuilt clones from the public reads, retaining in-frame beta chains. Rows matching on CDR3 protein sequence are summarized as one entry with the most common DNA and genes. Within this sample are roughly 72,000 distinct CDR3 sequences, with around 9.3% of them counted one time only. Of the sample, 1.9% falls within the top ten clones. Sequencing used PBMCs, obtained at follow-up. The receptors were sampled from a female donor with early-stage non-small cell lung cancer.

This clonotype was recorded at least ten times. V gene TRBV3-1 combines with J gene TRBJ2-3; D unclear. Germline V gives CDR1 LGHDT, CDR2 YNNKEL (reference sequence). CDR3 length: 13 residues. V gave up 1 base and J gave up 2 bases, with 4 bases separating them. CDR3 sequence reads: CASSQVNTDTQYF. CDR3 DNA: TGTGCCAGCAGCCAAGTAAACACAGATACGCAGTATTTT.

This clonotype was counted at least ten times. The V call is TRBV3-1, the J call TRBJ2-5; the match to TRBD2 covers 7 bases. CDR3 length equals 14 residues. The germline CDR1 and CDR2 sequences are LGHDT and YNNKEL (reference sequence). With V trimmed by 1 base and J by 7 bases, 6 bases remained unmatched. The CDR3 region has the DNA TGTGCCAGCAGCCAAGTACTAGCGCCCCGGACCCAGTACTTC. It is translated as CASSQVLAPRTQYF.

The chain is built from TRBV7-8 and TRBJ2-3, with D perhaps TRBD1 (6 bases). This CDR3 is built from 14 residues. The germline CDR1 and CDR2 sequences are SGHVS and FQNEAQ. Trimming left V 4 bases short and J 1 base short, with 9 bases between. The CDR3 region has the DNA TGTGCCAGCAGCTCACAGGGCCGCACAGATACGCAGTATTTT. Translation: CASSSQGRTDTQYF.

This clonotype was picked up many times. The CDR3 region has the DNA TGCGCCAGCAGCCTCGGGACTAGCGGGAGGGAAAACATTCAGTACTTC. It specifies CASSLGTSGRENIQYF. This chain uses TRBV4-1 with TRBJ2-4, with 16 bases fitting TRBD2. This CDR3 comprises 16 residues. V trimming: 4 bases; J trimming: 5 bases; junction bases outside the gene matches: 2. Germline V gene data show CDR1 as MGHRA and CDR2 as YSYEKL.

This clonotype was found a few times. This chain uses TRBV30 with TRBJ2-3; D is unclear. CDR3 length: 13 residues. CDR1 is GTSNPN, CDR2 SVGIG, per germline (reference sequence). V was cut by 0 bases and J by 4 bases, with 8 bases left in between. Here the CDR3 DNA reads TGTGCCTGGAGTGTACGGCTTGCAGATACGCAGTATTTT. Amino acids: CAWSVRLADTQYF.

The chain joins TRBV5-1 to TRBJ2-1; 10 nucleotides agree with TRBD2. CDR3 length: 16 amino acids. The V gene end was trimmed by 2 bases and the J gene end by 1 base; junction bases not matched to a gene: 3. In germline, CDR1 is SGHRS, CDR2 YFSETQ. CDR3 DNA: TGCGCCAGCAGCTTCGCTAGCGGGGGATCCTACAATGAGCAGTTCTTC. It codes for CASSFASGGSYNEQFF.

V usage is TRBV27 and J usage is TRBJ2-5; D call uncertain. Trimming took 7 bases from V and 7 from J, leaving 16 bases between them. CDR1 and CDR2 from the germline V gene are MNHEY and SMNVEV (reference sequence). This CDR3 has 13 amino acids. This chain's CDR3 is CASTPGPLGTQYF. The CDR3 DNA follows: TGTGCCAGCACCCCGGGCCCGCTCGGGACCCAGTACTTC.

This clonotype showed up many times. The chain combines TRBV5-4 with TRBJ2-7; D tentatively reads TRBD1 or TRBD2 (7 bases each). The CDR3 is made up of 15 amino acids. Trimming took 4 bases from V and 3 from J, leaving 17 bases between them. From germline, CDR1 is SGHNT and CDR2 YYREEE (reference sequence). The CDR3 reads CASSIRQGGSYEQYF. For the CDR3, the DNA is TGTGCCAGCAGCATAAGACAGGGCGGGAGCTACGAGCAGTACTTC.

With regard to this clonotype: This could be a read error, since a much larger clone is one nucleotide away. The conserved phenylalanine or tryptophan is not found at the CDR3 terminus, so this likely reflects a read error. The limits of the CDR3 on the DNA are not certain, so only TCRdb's listed CDR3 is given. The chain couples TRBV28 to TRBJ1-1; the table's D call, TRBD1, has no DNA check behind it. 12 amino acids form the CDR3, both terminal residues included. The germline V gene encodes CDR1 MDHEN and CDR2 SYDVKM. This chain's CDR3 is CASSLPGTTWTP.

The CDR3 reads CASSQGGRAGNEQFF. In nucleotides, the CDR3 is TGTGCCAGCAGCCAAGGCGGGAGGGCCGGGAATGAGCAGTTCTTC. V is TRBV3-1 and J is TRBJ2-1; TRBD2 aligns across 9 bases. There are 15 residues in the CDR3. The junction had 5 bases not matched to a gene; V was cut back by 1 base and J by 7 bases. Germline assignment: CDR1 LGHDT and CDR2 YNNKEL (reference sequence).

The chain joins TRBV5-1 to TRBJ2-3; 7 bases map to TRBD2. The CDR3 contains 15 residues. The trim removed 2 bases at V and 4 bases at J, leaving 7 bases unmatched. Looked up from germline, CDR1 is SGHRS and CDR2 is YFSETQ. CDR3 amino acids: CASSFSAAGADTQYF. In DNA form, the CDR3 reads TGCGCCAGCAGCTTTAGCGCGGCGGGAGCAGATACGCAGTATTTT.

Ten or more counts support this clonotype. The CDR3: CASSLMRGVTEAFF. The DNA of the CDR3 is TGTGCCAGCAGTTTGATGAGGGGCGTTACTGAAGCTTTCTTT. V usage is TRBV12-3 or TRBV12-4 and J usage is TRBJ1-1; D possibly corresponds to TRBD1 (5 bases). V was clipped by 3 bases and J by 5 bases, with 13 bases between them. CDR3 length: 14 amino acids.

This clonotype was recorded many times. The chain couples TRBV6-6 to TRBJ2-7; no firm D call. The CDR3 is made up of 12 amino acids. Deletions cut 0 bases from V and 3 bases from J, with 3 bases between. CDR1 is MNHNY, CDR2 SVGAGI, per germline (reference sequence). CDR3 region: CASSYSFYEQYF. The DNA for the CDR3 is TGTGCCAGCAGTTACTCGTTCTACGAGCAGTACTTC.

The chain couples TRBV12-3 or TRBV12-4 to TRBJ2-1; 8 bases match TRBD2. The CDR3 is 15 residues long. The trim removed 3 bases at V and 4 bases at J, leaving 5 bases unmatched. The CDR3 here is CASSFGLAGYNEQFF. The CDR3 DNA reads TGTGCCAGCAGTTTCGGGCTAGCGGGTTACAATGAGCAGTTCTTC.

With regard to this clonotype: This could be a read error, since a much larger clone is one nucleotide away. This rearrangement joins TRBV5-4 to TRBJ2-3; TRBD2 matches at 14 bases. The J segment lost 2 bases and the V segment lost 4 bases, leaving 6 bases of the junction unmatched. The CDR3 runs 17 residues. Germline assignment: CDR1 SGHNT and CDR2 YYREEE (reference sequence). The CDR3 reads CASSLGLAGGNTDTQYF. The DNA of the CDR3 is TGTGCCAGCAGCCTCGGACTAGCGGGAGGAAACACAGATACGCAGTATTTT.

At least ten counts were recorded for this clonotype. This chain joins TRBV18 and TRBJ2-7; D call uncertain. Germline loops: CDR1 KGHSH, CDR2 LQKENI. The CDR3 sequence is 15 residues long. Trimming shortened V by 3 bases and J by 2 bases, and 14 bases separated the two germline ends. The CDR3 nucleotides read TGTGCCAGCTCACCCGAGACGGTGCAAGCCTACGAGCAGTACTTC. Translated, it gives CASSPETVQAYEQYF.

This clonotype was seen at least ten times. The chain uses TRBV7-9 and TRBJ1-6; D not certain. This CDR3 has 17 amino acids. Germline loops: CDR1 SEHNR, CDR2 FQNEAQ (reference sequence). With 2 bases removed from V and 13 bases from J, the gap between germline ends came to 24 bases. In DNA, the CDR3 is TGTGCCAGCAGCTTAAAATTGGCCGCCTCTCGTTCCGTCCCCCTCCACTTT. Translation gives CASSLKLAASRSVPLHF.

This clonotype came up many times. This chain uses TRBV2 with TRBJ2-1; a weak D match, TRBD2 (6 bases). Trimming pared 2 bases from V and 3 bases from J, leaving 11 bases between. CDR3 length: 15 residues. The germline V gene has CDR1 SNHLY and CDR2 FYNNEI. CDR3 sequence: CASSESSAFYNEQFF. The CDR3 DNA follows: TGTGCCAGCAGTGAATCTAGCGCGTTCTACAATGAGCAGTTCTTC.

This sequence joins TRBV28 and TRBJ1-2; D possibly corresponds to TRBD1 (5 bases). The V end was cut by 2 bases, the J end by 6 bases, with 19 bases between. This CDR3 comprises 16 residues. The germline V gene has CDR1 MDHEN and CDR2 SYDVKM. In DNA, the CDR3 is TGTGCCAGCAGTTTAACCACTTACGGGGCCGGGAATGGCTACACCTTC. It is translated as CASSLTTYGAGNGYTF.

This clonotype was found many times. This sequence joins TRBV5-1 and TRBJ2-7, with D perhaps TRBD1 (5 bases). The CDR3 extends over 15 amino acids. Trimming took 1 base from V and 0 from J, leaving 11 bases between them. In germline, CDR1 is SGHRS, CDR2 YFSETQ. The CDR3 protein is CASSLSPGISYEQYF. Here the CDR3 DNA reads TGCGCCAGCAGCTTGTCCCCAGGGATCTCCTACGAGCAGTACTTC.

This clonotype was observed at least ten times. V gene TRBV7-6 combines with J gene TRBJ2-5; D uncertain. The CDR3 extends over 12 amino acids. Germline CDR1 reads SGHVS; CDR2 reads FNYEAQ. The V and J ends lost 5 bases and 0 bases respectively, with 4 bases between them. The CDR3 coding sequence is TGTGCCAGCAGCCTGTACCAAGAGACCCAGTACTTC. Protein: CASSLYQETQYF.

This clonotype was seen a few times. The rearrangement uses TRBV11-1 and TRBJ2-3; no definite D call. V was clipped by 5 bases and J by 5 bases, with 14 bases between them. Germline CDR1 SGHAT, CDR2 FQDESV (reference sequence). This CDR3 region has 14 residues. CDR3: CASSATHPGDTQYF. In DNA form, the CDR3 reads TGTGCCAGCAGCGCGACGCACCCGGGAGATACGCAGTATTTT.

The V call is TRBV2, the J call TRBJ1-2, with D possibly matching TRBD1 (5 bases). There are 12 residues in the CDR3. The V and J ends lost 7 bases and 4 bases respectively, with 10 bases between them. The germline CDR1 and CDR2 sequences are SNHLY and FYNNEI. For the CDR3, the DNA is TGTGCCAGCAAGGCAGGGAGCTATGGCTACACCTTC. Its translation is CASKAGSYGYTF.

This clonotype came up many times. CDR3: CASSSIQQGQFF. The DNA of the CDR3 is TGTGCCAGCAGCTCGATACAACAGGGTCAGTTCTTC. V is TRBV5-4 and J is TRBJ2-1, with TRBD1 as a possible D gene (6 bases). The CDR3 sequence is 12 residues long. The germline V gene has CDR1 SGHNT and CDR2 YYREEE (reference sequence). V was pared by 3 bases and J by 13 bases, with 14 bases between. Drawing the rest from reference TRBV5-4 and TRBJ2-1, the complete variable domain is ETGVTQSPTHLIKTRGQQVTLRCSSQSGHNTVSWYQQALGQGPQFIFQYYREEENGRGNFPPRFSGLQFPNYSSELNVNALELDDSALYLCASSSIQQGQFFGPGTRLTVL.

The sample holds a few counts of this clonotype. V gene TRBV28 combines with J gene TRBJ2-5; D unclear. Germline V gives CDR1 MDHEN, CDR2 SYDVKM. This CDR3 is built from 14 residues. Trimming took off 6 bases at V and 1 base at J, with 12 bases between the two ends. CDR3 coding DNA: TGTGCCAGCAGGGACGTAAAGCTCCAAGAGACCCAGTACTTC. The encoded protein is CASRDVKLQETQYF.

J is TRBJ2-7 and V is TRBV6-5, with D perhaps given as TRBD1 or TRBD2 (5 bases each). V was shortened by 9 bases and J by 7 bases, with 16 bases between the two germline ends. This CDR3 contains 12 residues. Germline loops: CDR1 MNHEY, CDR2 SVGAGI. The CDR3 nucleotides are TGTGCCAGTCGGTTTATTGAGGGGGAGCAGTACTTC. Protein sequence: CASRFIEGEQYF.

The J gene is TRBJ2-5, the V gene TRBV5-4; D is unclear. The CDR3 consists of 12 residues. CDR1 and CDR2 (germline): SGHNT, YYREEE (reference sequence). The V end lost 0 bases, the J end lost 5 bases, and 5 bases lay between the germline ends. The CDR3 bases are TGTGCCAGCAGCTTGGCCTCCGAGACCCAGTACTTC. It is translated as CASSLASETQYF.

As for this clonotype: Since a much larger clone is just one base distant, this may be a read error. The CDR3 loop is CASSLPDQPQHF. CDR3 bases: TGTGCCAGCAGCCTCCCGGATCAGCCCCAGCATTTT. The chain employs TRBV5-4 and TRBJ1-5, with unresolved D. Germline V gives CDR1 SGHNT, CDR2 YYREEE (reference sequence). This CDR3 is built from 12 residues. Trimming removed 4 bases at V and 5 bases at J, with 7 bases between. Supplemented by reference TRBV5-4 and TRBJ1-5, the full variable domain reads ETGVTQSPTHLIKTRGQQVTLRCSSQSGHNTVSWYQQALGQGPQFIFQYYREEENGRGNFPPRFSGLQFPNYSSELNVNALELDDSALYLCASSLPDQPQHFGDGTRLSIL.

Turning to this clonotype: This may be a read error: a much more frequent sequence differs by one nucleotide. J is TRBJ2-5 and V is TRBV6-6, with D hard to call. V was cut by 10 bases and J by 1 base, with 13 bases left in between. The CDR3 length is 13 residues. Germline-derived CDR1 and CDR2 are MNHNY and SVGAGI (reference sequence). CDR3 DNA: TGTGCCACCGAGGCGGAATTCCAAGAGACCCAGTACTTC. Protein: CATEAEFQETQYF.

The sample holds a few counts of this clonotype. The chain recombines TRBV3-1 with TRBJ2-3; a possible D gene is TRBD1 (5 bases). This CDR3 is built from 15 residues. V was clipped by 3 bases and J by 5 bases, with 15 bases between them. Germline V gene lookup returns CDR1 LGHDT and CDR2 YNNKEL (reference sequence). Written as DNA, the CDR3 is TGTGCCAGCAGCCACGACACAGGTCTGGGAGATACGCAGTATTTT. Translation: CASSHDTGLGDTQYF.

This clonotype was observed at least ten times. The chain has TRBV30 and TRBJ2-1, with D maybe TRBD2 (6 bases). The CDR3 extends over 14 amino acids. Germline loops: CDR1 GTSNPN, CDR2 SVGIG (reference sequence). The ends were cut back, 4 bases at V and 0 bases at J, with 10 bases in the middle. This CDR3 is CAWTGRDSYNEQFF. The CDR3, as DNA: TGTGCCTGGACGGGGCGGGACTCCTACAATGAGCAGTTCTTC.